This T cell receptor (beta chain) was profiled in a study of blood T cells in healthy people across ages. Study summary: Template switching recovered approximately one barcoded beta molecule for every two T cells.

Study-wide points: Roughly linear age-related decline in beta diversity appeared, significant by age approximately 40.

Those donating, healthy Caucasian individuals from Russia, were aged roughly 6 to 100. This CDR3 is built from 16 residues. Germline values: CDR1 SGHRS, CDR2 YFSETQ. The J segment lost 5 bases and the V segment lost 4 bases, leaving 6 bases of the junction unmatched. A sample-barcoded 5' primer and a J-beta primer mix were used in a second PCR of roughly 6 to 11 cycles. Every cDNA molecule bore a tag from a template-switch adaptor containing 12 random nucleotides. MiXCR, run by TCRdb on the 5' RACE reads, gives a single entry per CDR3 protein. This table holds more than 500,000 distinct CDR3 sequences, about 29% found once. A note on this clonotype: Its matching antigen is unknown.

Another study also made use of these data, one on T cells of mothers and their children.

Sequenced sample: blood. This receptor was obtained from a boy between 2 and 10 years old in good health. The chain uses TRBV5-1 and TRBJ2-2; 12 bases are shared with TRBD2. CDR3 protein: CASSLGLAGSTGELFF. CDR3 sequence (DNA): TGCGCCAGCAGCCTCGGACTAGCGGGAAGTACCGGGGAGCTGTTTTTT.